Presented here are 9 T cell receptor beta chains from one specimen sequenced in a study of CD8+ T cells in alopecia areata. Extracted from the samples, RNA was reverse transcribed into cDNA to serve as the sequencing template. Sequencing used immunoSEQ multiplex PCR; TCRdb keeps in-frame clones, though not all of them. In the table there are about 30,000 clones, roughly 60% of which are singletons. Sequencing used NKG2D-high CD8+ T cells sorted from blood. The receptors were gathered from a human donor with alopecia areata.

This clone turned up a few times. This sequence joins TRBV5-1 and TRBJ2-5; perhaps TRBD2 as D (5 bases). The closer fit of TRBJ2-7 to the DNA end suggests the J call may be wrong. The CDR3 totals 14 residues. Germline CDR1 reads SGHRS; CDR2 reads YFSETQ. The chain's CDR3 is CASSSSDLVYEQYF. CDR3 nucleotide sequence: TGCGCCAGCAGCTCCTCGGACTTGGTTTACGAGCAGTACTTC.

The chain recombines TRBV7-2 with TRBJ2-7; a possible D gene is TRBD2 (6 bases). Germline V gene lookup returns CDR1 SGHTA and CDR2 FQGNSA. The CDR3 runs to 14 residues. Trimming took 1 base from V and 4 from J, leaving 11 bases between them. CDR3 sequence (DNA): TGTGCCAGCAGCTTAGGGGGGGAAGGGTACGAGCAGTACTTC. Amino acids: CASSLGGEGYEQYF.

This rearrangement joins TRBV27 to TRBJ2-2, with D tentatively TRBD1 (6 bases). Trimming left V 5 bases short and J 7 bases short, with 14 bases between. The CDR3 extends over 14 amino acids. CDR1 and CDR2 from the germline V gene are MNHEY and SMNVEV (reference sequence). The chain's CDR3 is CASSHRETGGELFF. Here the CDR3 DNA reads TGTGCCAGCAGTCACAGGGAAACGGGCGGGGAGCTGTTTTTT.

The V gene is TRBV7-8, the J gene TRBJ2-7; tentatively, D is TRBD1 (5 bases). Germline assignment: CDR1 SGHVS and CDR2 FQNEAQ. The ends were cut back, 6 bases at V and 7 bases at J, with 13 bases in the middle. The CDR3 has 12 amino acids. CDR3 in DNA: TGTGCCAGCAGGGATTACCCAGGGGAGCAGTACTTC. Translation gives CASRDYPGEQYF.

The V call is TRBV9, the J call TRBJ2-6, with unresolved D. Deletions cut 1 base from V and 0 bases from J, with 8 bases between. Germline assignment: CDR1 SGDLS and CDR2 YYNGEE. The CDR3 has 16 residues. The CDR3 nucleotides read TGTGCCAGCAGCGTACAGGAAACCTCTGGGGCCAACGTCCTGACTTTC. This encodes CASSVQETSGANVLTF.

The rearrangement joins TRBV14 to TRBJ2-5, with no clear D. The V and J ends lost 3 bases and 4 bases respectively, with 9 bases between them. The CDR3 sequence is 13 residues long. The germline V gene has CDR1 SGHDN and CDR2 FVKESK. The CDR3 DNA reads TGTGCCAGCAGCCATGCCCTGGCAGAGACCCAGTACTTC. Amino acids: CASSHALAETQYF.

The chain links TRBV6-5 to TRBJ1-2; D remains ambiguous. Germline assignment: CDR1 MNHEY and CDR2 SVGAGI. The CDR3 loop spans 13 amino acids. V lost 2 bases and J lost 0, with 4 bases in between. The CDR3 sequence is CASSYTSNYGYTF. For the CDR3, the DNA is TGTGCCAGCAGTTACACATCTAACTATGGCTACACCTTC.

The chain employs TRBV5-6 and TRBJ2-7, with 11 bases matching TRBD2. Looked up from germline, CDR1 is SGHDT and CDR2 is YYEEEE. After removal of 1 base from V and 2 bases from J, the junction contained 8 bases not matched to a gene. CDR3 length: 17 amino acids. As DNA, the CDR3 is TGTGCCAGCAGCTTGCGGCTAGCGGGAGGAAGGACCTACGAGCAGTACTTC. Translating it yields CASSLRLAGGRTYEQYF.

This clone was observed a few times. The chain employs TRBV28 and TRBJ2-1, with D possibly TRBD2 on 6 matching bases. The germline V and J ends were trimmed by 3 bases and 1 base, with 16 bases remaining between them. The CDR3 spans 17 residues. Germline V gene data show CDR1 as MDHEN and CDR2 as SYDVKM. The CDR3 nucleotides are TGTGCCAGCAGTTTGTTGGCGGGTGGAGGGTCCTACAATGAGCAGTTCTTC. It encodes CASSLLAGGGSYNEQFF.